The sample holds a few counts of the clone carrying this TCR beta chain. The sample comes from a study of blood T cell repertoires in COVID-19. CDR1 is MDHEN, CDR2 SYDVKM, per germline. The CDR3 has 14 residues. Trimming removed 7 bases at V and 7 bases at J, with 16 bases between. Clones were sequenced by immunoSEQ multiplex PCR, and TCRdb holds only the in-frame ones, with some missing. Altogether a few hundred thousand clones are present, approximately 82% being singletons, with the ten largest covering roughly 2%. Specimen: peripheral blood. The receptor's source is a man between 25 and 39 years old who had recovered from COVID-19. The chain couples TRBV28 to TRBJ2-2; D uncertain. CDR3 sequence (DNA): TGTGCCAGCACCCTAGGCTTGGTGAACGGGGAGCTGTTTTTT. Protein sequence: CASTLGLVNGELFF.